What follows is one TCR beta chain and its context. The sample is drawn from a study of patients and donors after allogeneic stem cell transplantation. The CDR3 runs 16 residues. The germline CDR1 and CDR2 sequences are SGHRS and YFSETQ. Trimming cost V 0 bases and J 1 base, with 11 bases left between them. TCRdb called the RT-PCR reads again in MiXCR, with one record for every CDR3 protein. Here the sample spans 920,000 or so distinct CDR3 sequences, about a sixth being singletons. The gene calls are TRBV5-1 and TRBJ2-1, with D perhaps matching TRBD2 (5 bases). Sequencing was done on a sample of blood, either unsorted or a sorted T cell fraction (not recorded which). This sequence originates from a human donor who was either an allogeneic HSCT recipient or a stem cell or donor lymphocyte infusion donor (not recorded which). It is not recorded whose cells these are; they may come from a transplant donor. CDR3 sequence reads: CASSLEGSQSYNEQFF. CDR3 in DNA: TGCGCCAGCAGCTTGGAAGGGAGTCAGTCCTACAATGAGCAGTTCTTC. Complete variable domain (other parts from reference TRBV5-1 and TRBJ2-1): KAGVTQTPRYLIKTRGQQVTLSCSPISGHRSVSWYQQTPGQGLQFLFEYFSETQRNKGNFPGRFSGRQFSNSRSEMNVSTLELGDSALYLCASSLEGSQSYNEQFFGPGTRLTVL.